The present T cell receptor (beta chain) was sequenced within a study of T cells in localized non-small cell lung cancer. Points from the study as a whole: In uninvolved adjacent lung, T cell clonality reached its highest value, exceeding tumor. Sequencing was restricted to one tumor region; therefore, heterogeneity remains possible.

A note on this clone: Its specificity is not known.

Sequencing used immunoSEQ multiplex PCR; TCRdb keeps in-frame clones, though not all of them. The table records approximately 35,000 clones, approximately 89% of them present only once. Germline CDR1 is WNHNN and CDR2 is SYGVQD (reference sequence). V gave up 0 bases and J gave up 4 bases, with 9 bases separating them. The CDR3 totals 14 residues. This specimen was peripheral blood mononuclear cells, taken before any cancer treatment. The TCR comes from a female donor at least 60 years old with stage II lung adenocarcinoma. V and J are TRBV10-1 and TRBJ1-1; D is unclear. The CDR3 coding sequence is TGCGCCAGCAGTGAGTCGGCAGGAGGCACTGAAGCTTTCTTT. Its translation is CASSESAGGTEAFF.